This T cell receptor beta chain was captured in a study of cytomegalovirus exposure and HLA in healthy donors. This PCR relied on a set of 60 Vbeta primers and 13 Jbeta primers. Produced via immunoSEQ multiplex PCR; TCRdb's table is partial and in-frame only. The sample has 98,000 or so clones, 76% seen once. Between the trimmed V and J ends, which lost 0 bases and 6 bases, there was a span of 12 bases. Germline lookup yields CDR1 PRHDT and CDR2 FYEKMQ (reference sequence). The CDR3 is made up of 15 amino acids. Sequenced sample: PBMCs. The TCR originated in a woman between 18 and 30 years old in good health and CMV-seropositive. The chain is built from TRBV13 and TRBJ1-5; possibly TRBD1 for D (5 bases). The CDR3 DNA is TGTGCCAGCAGCTTAGGCACAGGCGTGGGTCAGCCCCAGCATTTT. This translates into CASSLGTGVGQPQHF.